This TCR beta chain was recovered during a study of T cell responses to AZD1222 COVID-19 vaccine. Broader study findings: Per reports, nearly half of all spike-specific TCRs target regions that are unmutated in variants. Repertoire collection took place solely once the T cell response had peaked.

Trimming at V came to 1 base and at J to 6 bases, leaving 4 bases not matched to a gene. The CDR3 runs to 15 residues. The germline V gene encodes CDR1 SGHRS and CDR2 YFSETQ. Points on this clone: Its antigen is currently unknown.

TCRdb's table, derived via immunoSEQ multiplex PCR, lists solely in-frame clones and lacks some. The profile shows 120,000 to 150,000 clones, around nine tenths of them singletons. The sequence was obtained from an adult in good health. This specimen consisted of peripheral blood, obtained on day 0 of AZD1222 vaccination. The chain uses TRBV5-1 and TRBJ2-5; 12 bases agree with TRBD1. In DNA, the CDR3 is TGCGCCAGCAGCTTGTTGGGACAGGGGGCGAAGACCCAGTACTTC. Protein: CASSLLGQGAKTQYF.